This TCR beta chain was profiled in a study of blood T cells in healthy people across ages. Note on this clonotype: Its antigen remains unidentified.

For the second PCR, which ran for about 6 to 12 cycles, a sample-barcoded 5' primer and a J-beta primer mix were used. Carrying 12 random nucleotides, a template-switch adaptor labeled each individual cDNA molecule. There were at least 3 million CDR3-containing paired-end reads obtained from each sample. TCRdb re-analysed the 5' RACE reads in MiXCR, keeping a single row per CDR3 protein. Of around 1,900,000 distinct CDR3 sequences detected, roughly 43% appear once; the ten largest clones hold more than 20%. Broader study findings: Roughly linearly, TCR beta diversity per million T cells fell as age increased.

In germline, CDR1 is SQVTM, CDR2 ANQGSEA. The CDR3 runs to 13 residues. V lost 4 bases, J lost 2 bases, and 10 bases lay in between. This clonotype was obtained from a human donor in good health. Specimen: blood. This chain connects TRBV29-1 to TRBJ2-3; tentatively, D is TRBD1 (6 bases). DNA for the CDR3: TGCAGCGTTGGAGACAGGAACACAGATACGCAGTATTTT. It encodes CSVGDRNTDTQYF.